The 6 T cell receptor beta chains in this list originate from one sample, sequenced in a study of blood T cell repertoires in COVID-19. Clones were read by immunoSEQ multiplex PCR, and TCRdb kept only the in-frame ones, dropping some. The data contain around 70,000 clones, about four fifths of them singletons. The specimen sequenced was peripheral blood. The origin of the receptors is a man aged 65-85 years with acute or convalescent COVID-19.

The chain couples TRBV4-2 to TRBJ2-5; D might be TRBD1 (6 bases). V lost 0 bases, J lost 5 bases, and 10 bases lay in between. CDR1 and CDR2 from the germline V gene are LGHNA and YNFKEQ. The CDR3 spans 14 residues. In DNA, the CDR3 is TGTGCCAGCAGCCAAGACCCAAGGGGGGAGACCCAGTACTTC. Translating gives CASSQDPRGETQYF.

There are a few counts of this clone. CDR3 sequence: CAISESEGTFPYEQYF. For the CDR3, the DNA is TGTGCCATCAGTGAGTCCGAGGGGACATTCCCCTACGAGCAGTACTTC. V gene TRBV10-3 combines with J gene TRBJ2-7, with a possible D match to TRBD1 (6 bases). The CDR3 contains 16 residues. Trimming removed 0 bases at V and 2 bases at J, with 14 bases between. Germline CDR1 is ENHRY and CDR2 is SYGVKD.

The rearrangement uses TRBV5-1 and TRBJ1-2, with 7 bases lining up with TRBD1. J gave up 8 bases and V 4 bases, and 11 bases lay outside the gene matches. The CDR3 has 14 amino acids. From germline, CDR1 is SGHRS and CDR2 YFSETQ. CDR3 bases: TGCGCCAGCAGCCCAGTCGGACAGGCCGAGGGCTACACCTTC. Its protein product is CASSPVGQAEGYTF.

V and J are TRBV3-1 (or the pseudogene TRBV3-2) and TRBJ1-5; D possibly corresponds to TRBD1 (5 bases). V was cut by 5 bases and J by 7 bases, with 12 bases left in between. Germline values: CDR1 LGHDT, CDR2 YNNKEL (reference sequence). The CDR3 is 13 residues long. As DNA, the CDR3 is TGTGCCAGCAGCGCCCAGGGTAGCCAGCCCCAGCATTTT. Amino acid sequence: CASSAQGSQPQHF.

The chain uses TRBV7-3 and TRBJ2-1, with D perhaps matching TRBD2 (6 bases). Trimming left V 1 base short and J 8 bases short, with 15 bases between. This CDR3 is 15 amino acids long. The germline CDR1 and CDR2 sequences are SGHTA and FQGTGA. CDR3 region: CASSLNGRRFDEQFF. The CDR3 region has the DNA TGTGCCAGCAGCTTAAACGGGAGACGTTTTGATGAGCAGTTCTTC.

CDR3 in amino acids: CASSPTTGWNEQYF. The CDR3, as DNA: TGTGCCAGCTCACCGACGACAGGGTGGAACGAGCAGTACTTC. The genes are TRBV18 and TRBJ2-7, with 7 bases aligning to TRBD1. With 3 bases clipped from V and 5 bases from J, the junction kept 7 bases outside the gene matches. Germline V CDR1 and CDR2: KGHSH, LQKENI. CDR3 length: 14 amino acids.